The following is a T cell receptor (gamma chain) sequence with its context. This clone is deemed medium-sized (0.01 to 0.1%). Its antigen is still unknown. Within one base of it there is no much larger clone, and no base qualities were kept. This sample was taken from a study of gamma delta lymphoproliferative disorders and STAT genes (dated 2018 in TCRdb). Concerning the study at large: The LymphoTrack Dx TCRG Assay was used to prepare gamma-chain libraries from at least 50 ng of genomic DNA. Delta-chain libraries followed the EuroClonality-NGS working group standard operating procedure, because no corresponding Invivoscribe delta assay was available. The study profiled TCR gamma and delta CDR3 repertoires by deep sequencing in Tgammadelta lymphoproliferative disease patients and healthy controls, within a larger immunophenotypic and STAT-mutation study. To confirm results, a couple of gamma-chain samples and every delta-chain sample were sequenced twice.

Results the study describes overall, beyond this receptor: Almost every major gamma and delta clonotype found in patients was public, meaning shared with at least one healthy donor, with just a couple of gamma clonotypes being private to disease. When whole repertoires were clustered, gamma repertoires from patients formed a group apart from those of healthy controls, but delta repertoires showed no separation between the groups. T cells in controls likely covered a range of maturation stages, whereas leukemic cells were skewed toward terminal effectors, which could potentially limit comparisons between patients and controls. According to the authors, NGS specificity may be reduced at low frequencies, so whether leukemic clones are public or private needs confirmation.

The CDR3 holds 16 amino acids from the cysteine to the phenylalanine. This entry keeps only the CDR3 DNA: 48 bases, framed from base 1. As encoded in the germline V gene, CDR1 is VENAVY while CDR2 is YDSYNSRV. The junction shows trimming of 1 base on V and 7 bases on J, and the gene matches do not reach 16 bases of it. TCR sequencing was performed on genomic DNA from peripheral blood mononuclear cells isolated from patients and controls. The control group consisted of about 23 healthy adult blood donors (median age roughly 69 years; roughly 12 males and about 11 females) who were matched to the patients for age and sex. Both library preparation methods relied on multiplex PCR with primers aimed at conserved V and J regions of the TCR genes. After purification and pooling, the amplicons were sequenced on an Illumina MiSeq platform. Concerning the study's data processing: V(D)J alignment, clonotype assembly and translation were done with MiXCR, while functionality assessment and CDR3 repertoire analyses were done with VDJtools. CDR3 was defined per IMGT, and analyses were restricted to productive sequences using functional genes, excluding ORF genes and pseudogenes. A custom Python script searched for identical amino acid CDR3s of major clonotypes (frequency >=5%) across all patients and controls. A one-sided non-parametric Wilcoxon test was used to compare clonotype frequencies between patients and controls. Identical DNA sequences were merged into single rows after TCRdb reprocessed the public reads with CATT. The V and J calls shown here were made by TCRdb, not taken from the authors' results. The sample table shows over 3,500 gamma-chain clones, and 6% to 7.5% are seen once. About a third of the sample goes to the ten largest clones.

The rearrangement combines TRGV8 with TRGJ1 or TRGJ2. Matching the DNA to germline supplied the J gene, which TCRdb does not give. The sample comprised blood. The source is a human donor in good health. The nucleotides are TGTGCCACCTGGGATAGATGGGGCTGGTATTGCTATAAGAAACTCTTT. Its translation is CATWDRWGWYCYKKLF.